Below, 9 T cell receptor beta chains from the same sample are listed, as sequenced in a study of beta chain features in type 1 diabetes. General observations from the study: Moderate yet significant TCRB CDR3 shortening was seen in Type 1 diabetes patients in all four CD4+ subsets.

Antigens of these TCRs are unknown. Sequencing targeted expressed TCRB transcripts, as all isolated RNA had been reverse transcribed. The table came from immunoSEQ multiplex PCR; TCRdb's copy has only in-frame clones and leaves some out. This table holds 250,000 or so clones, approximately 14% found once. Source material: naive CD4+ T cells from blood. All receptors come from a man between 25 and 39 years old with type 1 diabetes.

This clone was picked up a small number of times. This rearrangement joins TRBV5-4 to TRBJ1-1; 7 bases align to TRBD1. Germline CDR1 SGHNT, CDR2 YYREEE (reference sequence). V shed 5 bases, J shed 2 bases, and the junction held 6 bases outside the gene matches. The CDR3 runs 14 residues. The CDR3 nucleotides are TGTGCCAGCAGACTACAGGGGAGCAACACTGAAGCTTTCTTT. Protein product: CASRLQGSNTEAFF.

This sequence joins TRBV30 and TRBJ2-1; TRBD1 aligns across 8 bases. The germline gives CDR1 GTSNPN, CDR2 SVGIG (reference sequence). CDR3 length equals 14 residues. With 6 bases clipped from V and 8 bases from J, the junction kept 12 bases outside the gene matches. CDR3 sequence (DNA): TGTGCCTGTTCAAGAGGGACAGGCGGCGATGAGCAGTTCTTC. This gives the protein CACSRGTGGDEQFF.

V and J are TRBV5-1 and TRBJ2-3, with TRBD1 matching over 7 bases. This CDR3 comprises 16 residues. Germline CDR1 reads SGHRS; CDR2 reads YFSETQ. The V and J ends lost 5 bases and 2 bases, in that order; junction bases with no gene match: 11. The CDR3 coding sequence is TGCGCCAGCAGTCCCCCCGGGACAGACCACACAGATACGCAGTATTTT. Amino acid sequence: CASSPPGTDHTDTQYF.

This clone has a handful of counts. The CDR3 coding sequence is TGTGCCTGGAGTTGGGGGGTGTTTGCGGGACAGAACACAGATACGCAGTATTTT. It codes for CAWSWGVFAGQNTDTQYF. The genes are TRBV30 and TRBJ2-3; D might be TRBD1 (7 bases). V gave up 2 bases and J gave up 2 bases, with 23 bases separating them. From germline, CDR1 is GTSNPN and CDR2 SVGIG (reference sequence). This CDR3 is 18 amino acids long.

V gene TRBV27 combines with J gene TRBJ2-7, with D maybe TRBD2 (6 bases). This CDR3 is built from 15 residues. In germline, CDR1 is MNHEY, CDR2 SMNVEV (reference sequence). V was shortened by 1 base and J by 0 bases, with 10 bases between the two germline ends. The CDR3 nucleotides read TGTGCCAGCAGTTTATTGGGGGGTAGCTCCTACGAGCAGTACTTC. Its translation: CASSLLGGSSYEQYF.

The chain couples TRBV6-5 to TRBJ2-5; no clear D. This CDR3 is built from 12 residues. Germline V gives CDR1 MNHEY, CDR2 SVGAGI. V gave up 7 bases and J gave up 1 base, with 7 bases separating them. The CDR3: CASTNTQETQYF. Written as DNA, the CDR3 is TGTGCCAGCACCAACACCCAAGAGACCCAGTACTTC.

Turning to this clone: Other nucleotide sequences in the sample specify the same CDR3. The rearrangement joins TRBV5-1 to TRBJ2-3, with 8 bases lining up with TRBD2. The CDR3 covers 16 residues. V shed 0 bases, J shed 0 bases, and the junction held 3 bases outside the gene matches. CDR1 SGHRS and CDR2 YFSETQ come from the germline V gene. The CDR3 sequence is CASSLELAGSTDTQYF. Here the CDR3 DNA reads TGCGCCAGCAGCTTGGAGCTAGCGGGTAGCACAGATACGCAGTATTTT.

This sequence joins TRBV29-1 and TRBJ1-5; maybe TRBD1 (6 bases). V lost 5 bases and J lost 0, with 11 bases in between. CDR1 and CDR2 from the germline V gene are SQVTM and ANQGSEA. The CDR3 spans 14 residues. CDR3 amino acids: CSVKKGGSNQPQHF. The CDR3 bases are TGCAGCGTTAAGAAAGGGGGTAGCAATCAGCCCCAGCATTTT.

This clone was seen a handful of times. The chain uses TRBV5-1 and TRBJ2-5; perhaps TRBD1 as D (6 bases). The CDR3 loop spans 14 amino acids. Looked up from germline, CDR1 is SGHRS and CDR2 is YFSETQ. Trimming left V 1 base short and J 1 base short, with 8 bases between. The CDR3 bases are TGCGCCAGCAGCTTGTCGACAGGCCAAGAGACCCAGTACTTC. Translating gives CASSLSTGQETQYF.